This T cell receptor beta chain was captured by sequencing in a study of blood T cell repertoires in COVID-19. Data came from immunoSEQ multiplex PCR; TCRdb stores just in-frame clones and leaves some out. The sample has approximately 200,000 clones, approximately 84% seen once; the top ten hold 7.8%. Patients of the Seattle cohort, enrolled during active infection, were followed longitudinally. This CDR3 has 15 residues. The germline gives CDR1 LNHNV, CDR2 YYDKDF (reference sequence). V was clipped by 3 bases and J by 4 bases; unmatched bases: 5. The sequence was obtained from a woman aged 80 or older with COVID-19, enrolled during active disease. Sequencing input: peripheral blood. The chain links TRBV15 to TRBJ1-3, with 8 bases fitting TRBD1. DNA for the CDR3: TGTGCCACCAGCAGGGGGGGACAGGCGGGAAACACCATATATTTT. Its protein is CATSRGGQAGNTIYF. Full variable domain (outside the CDR3, taken from reference TRBV15 and TRBJ1-3): DAMVIQNPRYQVTQFGKPVTLSCSQTLNHNVMYWYQQKSSQAPKLLFHYYDKDFNNEADTPDNFQSRRPNTSFCFLDIRSPGLGDTAMYLCATSRGGQAGNTIYFGEGSWLTVV.